This T cell receptor beta chain was obtained from a study of CD8+ T cells in alopecia areata. Regarding treatment: oral pan-JAK inhibitor, 5-10 mg twice daily. RNA was isolated and reverse transcribed to cDNA, the sequencing template. The data were produced by immunoSEQ multiplex PCR, yet TCRdb's version contains in-frame clones alone and is incomplete. Of 200,000 or so clones in the sample, roughly 64% were seen once. In germline, CDR1 is GTSNPN, CDR2 SVGIG (reference sequence). V was clipped by 3 bases and J by 6 bases, with 12 bases between them. The CDR3 length is 13 residues. The material was CD4+ T cells sorted from blood, obtained at week 24, from a patient treated with tofacitinib. The V and J genes are TRBV30 and TRBJ1-5; D might be TRBD1 (5 bases). This sequence was found in a human donor with alopecia areata. Written as DNA, the CDR3 is TGTGCCTGGAGAACAGGTTTCGGTCAGCCCCAGCATTTT. This translates into CAWRTGFGQPQHF.